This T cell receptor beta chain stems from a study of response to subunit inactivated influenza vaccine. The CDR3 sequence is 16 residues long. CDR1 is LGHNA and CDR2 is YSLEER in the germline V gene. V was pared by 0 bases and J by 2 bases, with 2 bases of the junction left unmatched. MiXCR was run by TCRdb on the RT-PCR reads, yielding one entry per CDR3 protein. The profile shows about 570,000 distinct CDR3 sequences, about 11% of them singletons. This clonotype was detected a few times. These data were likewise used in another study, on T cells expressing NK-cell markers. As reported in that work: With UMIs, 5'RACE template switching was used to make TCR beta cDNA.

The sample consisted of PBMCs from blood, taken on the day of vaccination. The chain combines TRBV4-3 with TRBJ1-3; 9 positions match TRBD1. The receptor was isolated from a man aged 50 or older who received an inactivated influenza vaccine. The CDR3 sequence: CASSQDRQGAGNTIYF. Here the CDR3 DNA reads TGCGCCAGCAGCCAAGACAGACAGGGGGCTGGAAACACCATATATTTT.